Listed below are T cell receptor beta chains from one sample, sequenced in a study of blood T cell repertoires in COVID-19. Clones were read by immunoSEQ multiplex PCR, and TCRdb kept only the in-frame ones, dropping some. The sample shows 40,000 to 60,000 clones, roughly 83% of them seen only once. Material for sequencing was peripheral blood. The receptor set was obtained from a middle-aged man with active COVID-19. The CDR3 runs from the conserved cysteine through the conserved F or W. The D gene is left open where the match is weak. The size entry is marked missing in some rows and otherwise reads once, few, many or a size class.

v_call	j_call	d_call	clone_size	cdr3_nt	cdr3_aa
TRBV5-8	TRBJ2-2	TRBD1	NA	TGTGCCAGCAGCTTGTACAGGGGGCATTCGAAAACCGGGGAGCTGTTTTTT	CASSLYRGHSKTGELFF
TRBV15	TRBJ2-2	NA	NA	TGTGCCACCAGCAGAGGAGGGATGAACACCGGGGAGCTGTTTTTT	CATSRGGMNTGELFF
TRBV6-5	TRBJ2-3	NA	NA	TGTGCCAGCAGTTTAAACGGGGTAAACACAGATACGCAGTATTTT	CASSLNGVNTDTQYF
TRBV2	TRBJ2-5	NA	NA	TGTGCCAGCAGTGTTGGAGGGTTGATGGAGACCCAGTACTTC	CASSVGGLMETQYF
TRBV7-6	TRBJ2-3	NA	NA	TGTGCCAGCAGCTGGGGGGAGTTACCCGACACAGATACGCAGTATTTT	CASSWGELPDTDTQYF
TRBV5-1	TRBJ2-6	NA	NA	TGCGCCAGCAGCTTGTTCAACTCTGGGGCCAACGTCCTGACTTTC	CASSLFNSGANVLTF
TRBV6-6	TRBJ1-4	NA	NA	TGTGCCAGCAGGGGGCAGTACGGTGAAAAACTGTTTTTT	CASRGQYGEKLFF
TRBV9	TRBJ2-1	NA	once	TGTGCCAGCAGCGTGGGCGGGGACTCCAGCTCCTACAATGAGCAGTTCTTC	CASSVGGDSSSYNEQFF
TRBV11-2	TRBJ2-1	NA	NA	TGTGCCAGCAGCTCCTATATGAGGTCCTACAATGAGCAGTTCTTC	CASSSYMRSYNEQFF
TRBV29-1	TRBJ2-5	NA	NA	TGCAGCGTTGAAAGGTTGGGGGGGCAGGAGACCCAGTACTTC	CSVERLGGQETQYF
TRBV27	TRBJ1-1	NA	NA	TGTGCCAGCAGTCCCGGACAGCTGAACACTGAAGCTTTCTTT	CASSPGQLNTEAFF
TRBV15	TRBJ1-2	TRBD1	NA	TGTGCCACCAGCACCTACAGGGGAGGATTCACTAACTATGGCTACACCTTC	CATSTYRGGFTNYGYTF
TRBV6-5	TRBJ2-3	NA	NA	TGTGCCAGCACTTCAGGGCAGAACACAGATACGCAGTATTTT	CASTSGQNTDTQYF
TRBV4-2	TRBJ2-5	TRBD2	NA	TGTGCCAGCAGCCGAAGCGGGGAAGAGACCCAGTACTTC	CASSRSGEETQYF
TRBV9	TRBJ2-4	NA	NA	TGTGCCAGCAGCGTAGCCGGGGGCAAAAACATTCAGTACTTC	CASSVAGGKNIQYF
TRBV10-3	TRBJ1-4	NA	NA	TGTGCCACCACCACGGGGGGGGAACCTAATGAAAAACTGTTTTTT	CATTTGGEPNEKLFF
TRBV3-1/TRBV3-2	TRBJ2-1	NA	once	TGTGCCAGCAGCCAGACCCCGCAGGCCCATGAGCAGTTCTTC	CASSQTPQAHEQFF
TRBV2	TRBJ2-7	NA	NA	TGTGCCAGCAGTGAAGGGGGTCGGGGGCAGTACTTC	CASSEGGRGQYF
TRBV2	TRBJ1-1	NA	NA	TGTGCCAGCAGTGAGGAGGCAGTGGAAGGATCCACTGAAGCTTTCTTT	CASSEEAVEGSTEAFF
TRBV12-3/TRBV12-4	TRBJ1-2	NA	NA	TGTGCCAGCAGTTTCGGACAGTTATACACCTTC	CASSFGQLYTF
TRBV29-1	TRBJ1-2	NA	NA	TGCAGCGTTCTGGACAGTTTTTTCTATGGCTACACCTTC	CSVLDSFFYGYTF
TRBV3-1/TRBV3-2	TRBJ2-4	TRBD2	NA	TGTGCCAGCAGCCAAACAGGACTAGGGGTTCAGTACTTC	CASSQTGLGVQYF
TRBV5-1	TRBJ2-7	NA	NA	TGCGCCAGCAGCGCGCCGACAAGTTACGAGCAGTACTTC	CASSAPTSYEQYF
TRBV9	TRBJ1-2	TRBD1	NA	TGTGCCAGCAGCGTAGGGACAGGGAACAACTATGGCTACACCTTC	CASSVGTGNNYGYTF
TRBV10-1	TRBJ2-3	TRBD2	NA	TGCGCCAGCAGTGAGCAAGCGGGGGTAGGGGATACGCAGTATTTT	CASSEQAGVGDTQYF
TRBV4-1	TRBJ2-2	NA	once	TGCGCCAGCAGCCAACCAGGAACAGGGCTGGGTACCGGGGAGCTGTTTTTT	CASSQPGTGLGTGELFF
TRBV11-3	TRBJ2-7	NA	NA	TGTGCCAGCAGCACAACAGGGTGCGAGCAGTACTTC	CASSTTGCEQYF
TRBV6-5	TRBJ1-1	NA	NA	TGTGCCAGCAGGACACAATACCAGTTGTCGGAAGCTTTCTTT	CASRTQYQLSEAFF
TRBV12-3/TRBV12-4	TRBJ1-1	NA	NA	TGTGCCAGCAGGCGACAAGAAGAAGCTTTCTTT	CASRRQEEAFF
TRBV2	TRBJ1-5	NA	once	TGTGCCAGCGAGAGTAAAGGAGGATGGCCCCAGCATTTT	CASESKGGWPQHF
TRBV23-1	TRBJ2-7	TRBD1	once	TGCGCCAGCAGTCAATCCCCGTTGAAGAGGGGGCCGGACGAGCAGTACTTC	CASSQSPLKRGPDEQYF
TRBV2	TRBJ2-7	TRBD2	few	TGTGCCAGCAGTGACCCGCGGGGGGGGTCCCCCTCCTACGAGCAGTACTTC	CASSDPRGGSPSYEQYF
TRBV11-2	TRBJ2-7	NA	NA	TGTGCCAGCAGCACAGACAGTGAGGACAGCCTGACCTACGAGCAGTACTTC	CASSTDSEDSLTYEQYF
TRBV4-1	TRBJ2-1	NA	NA	TGCGCCAGCAGCATCGTGATAGCGCTCGAGCAGTTCTTC	CASSIVIALEQFF
TRBV11-2	TRBJ2-7	NA	NA	TGTGCCAGCAGCCCCCCAGGCTACGAGCAGTACTTC	CASSPPGYEQYF
TRBV7-9	TRBJ2-1	TRBD2	NA	TGTGCCAGCAGCTTAAATCCCTTTAGCGGGGGGATAAAGTACAATGAGCAGTTCTTC	CASSLNPFSGGIKYNEQFF
TRBV7-8	TRBJ1-2	TRBD1	NA	TGTGCCAGCAGCCCGACAGGGGGCATGGGCTACACCTTC	CASSPTGGMGYTF
TRBV12-3/TRBV12-4	TRBJ2-5	NA	NA	TGTGCCAGCAGTTTAGTGGCTCAAGAGACCCAGTACTTC	CASSLVAQETQYF
TRBV24-1	TRBJ2-2	TRBD1	NA	TGTGCCACCAGTGACGCCGGGACAGAGAACACCGGGGAGCTGTTTTTT	CATSDAGTENTGELFF
TRBV5-4	TRBJ1-4	NA	NA	TGTGCCAGCAGCTTGTCAATGACGGGCAGGGGAAATGAAAAACTGTTTTTT	CASSLSMTGRGNEKLFF
TRBV7-2	TRBJ2-4	TRBD2	NA	TGTGCCAGCAACCTACCTGGGACTAGCGGGGGCCCACAGTACTTC	CASNLPGTSGGPQYF